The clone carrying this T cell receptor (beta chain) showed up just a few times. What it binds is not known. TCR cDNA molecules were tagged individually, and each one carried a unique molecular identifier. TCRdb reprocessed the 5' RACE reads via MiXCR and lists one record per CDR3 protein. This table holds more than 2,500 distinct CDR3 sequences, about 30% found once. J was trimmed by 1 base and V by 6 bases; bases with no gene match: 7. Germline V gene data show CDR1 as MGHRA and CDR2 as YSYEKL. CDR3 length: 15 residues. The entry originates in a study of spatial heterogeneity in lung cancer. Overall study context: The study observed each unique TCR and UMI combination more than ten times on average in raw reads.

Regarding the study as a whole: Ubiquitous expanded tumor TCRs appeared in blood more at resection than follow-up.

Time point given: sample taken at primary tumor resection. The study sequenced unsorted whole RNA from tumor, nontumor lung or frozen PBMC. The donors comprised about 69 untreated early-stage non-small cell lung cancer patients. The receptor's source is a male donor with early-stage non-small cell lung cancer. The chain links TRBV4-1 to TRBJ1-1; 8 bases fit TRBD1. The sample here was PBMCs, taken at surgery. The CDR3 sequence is CASSPVGQGNTEAFF. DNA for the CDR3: TGCGCCAGCAGTCCGGTCGGACAGGGGAACACTGAAGCTTTCTTT.